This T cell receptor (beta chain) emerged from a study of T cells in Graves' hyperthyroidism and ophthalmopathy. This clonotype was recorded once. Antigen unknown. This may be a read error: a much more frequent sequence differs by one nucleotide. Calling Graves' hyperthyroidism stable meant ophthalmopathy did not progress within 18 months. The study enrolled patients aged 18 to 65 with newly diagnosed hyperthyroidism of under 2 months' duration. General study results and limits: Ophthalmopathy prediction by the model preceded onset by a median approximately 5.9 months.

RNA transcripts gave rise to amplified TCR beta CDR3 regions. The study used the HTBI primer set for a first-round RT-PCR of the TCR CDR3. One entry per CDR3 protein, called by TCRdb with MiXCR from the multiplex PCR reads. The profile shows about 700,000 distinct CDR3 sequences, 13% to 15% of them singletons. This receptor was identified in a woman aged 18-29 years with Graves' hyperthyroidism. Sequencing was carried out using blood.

The CDR3 DNA is TGCAGCGTTGGACCCGGCGGACTCTACGAGCAGTACTTC. Translated, it gives CSVGPGGLYEQYF. The gene calls are TRBV29-1 and TRBJ2-7; D may be TRBD2 (5 bases). The germline V and J ends were trimmed by 4 bases and 3 bases, with 13 bases remaining between them. CDR1 and CDR2 from the germline V gene are SQVTM and ANQGSEA. The CDR3 is 13 residues long.